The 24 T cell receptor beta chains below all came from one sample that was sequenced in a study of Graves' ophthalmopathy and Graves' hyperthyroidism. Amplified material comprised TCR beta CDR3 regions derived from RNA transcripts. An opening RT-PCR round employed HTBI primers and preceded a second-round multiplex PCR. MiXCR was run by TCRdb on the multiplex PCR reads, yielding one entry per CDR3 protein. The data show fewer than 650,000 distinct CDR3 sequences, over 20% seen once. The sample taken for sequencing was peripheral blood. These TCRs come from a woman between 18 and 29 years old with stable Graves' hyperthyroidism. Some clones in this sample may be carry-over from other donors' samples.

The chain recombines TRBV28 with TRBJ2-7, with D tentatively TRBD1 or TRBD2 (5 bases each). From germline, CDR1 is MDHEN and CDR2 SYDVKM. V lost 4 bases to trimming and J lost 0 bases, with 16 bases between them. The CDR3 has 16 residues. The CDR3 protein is CASSYPGTSSSYEQYF. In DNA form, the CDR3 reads TGTGCCAGCAGTTACCCCGGGACCTCTAGCTCCTACGAGCAGTACTTC.

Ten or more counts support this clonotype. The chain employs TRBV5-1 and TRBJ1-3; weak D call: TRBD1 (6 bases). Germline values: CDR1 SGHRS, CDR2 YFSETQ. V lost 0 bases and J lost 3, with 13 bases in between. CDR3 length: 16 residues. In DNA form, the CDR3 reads TGCGCCAGCAGCTTGGTGTCGACAGGCGATGGAAACACCATATATTTT. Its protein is CASSLVSTGDGNTIYF.

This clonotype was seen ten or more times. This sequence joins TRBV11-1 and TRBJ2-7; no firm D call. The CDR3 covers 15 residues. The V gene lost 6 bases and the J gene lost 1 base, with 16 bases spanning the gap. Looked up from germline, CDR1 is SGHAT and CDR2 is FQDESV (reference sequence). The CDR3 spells CASSYSSVVSYEQYF. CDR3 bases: TGTGCCAGCAGTTATAGTTCTGTGGTATCCTACGAGCAGTACTTC.

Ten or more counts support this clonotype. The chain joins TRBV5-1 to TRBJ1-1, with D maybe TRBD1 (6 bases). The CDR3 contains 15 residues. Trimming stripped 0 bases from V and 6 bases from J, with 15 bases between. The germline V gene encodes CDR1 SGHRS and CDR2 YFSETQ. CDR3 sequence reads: CASSLVEAGEAEAFF. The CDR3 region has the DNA TGCGCCAGCAGCTTGGTTGAGGCAGGGGAGGCTGAAGCTTTCTTT.

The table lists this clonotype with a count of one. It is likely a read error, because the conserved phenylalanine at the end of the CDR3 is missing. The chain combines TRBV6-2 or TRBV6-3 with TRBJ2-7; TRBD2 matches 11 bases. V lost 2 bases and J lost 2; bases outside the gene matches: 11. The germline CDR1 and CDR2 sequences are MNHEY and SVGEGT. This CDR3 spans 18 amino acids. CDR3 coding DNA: TGTGCCAGCAGTTACCAGCCATTACTAGCGGGGGAAGCCTACGAGCAGTACTTG. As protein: CASSYQPLLAGEAYEQYL.

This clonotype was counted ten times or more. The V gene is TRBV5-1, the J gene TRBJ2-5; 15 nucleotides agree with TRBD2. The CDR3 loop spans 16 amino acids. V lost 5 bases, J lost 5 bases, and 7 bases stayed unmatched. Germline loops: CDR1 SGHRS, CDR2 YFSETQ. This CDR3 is CASRTGTSGRRETQYF. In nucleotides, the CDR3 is TGCGCCAGCAGAACCGGGACTAGCGGGAGGAGGGAGACCCAGTACTTC.

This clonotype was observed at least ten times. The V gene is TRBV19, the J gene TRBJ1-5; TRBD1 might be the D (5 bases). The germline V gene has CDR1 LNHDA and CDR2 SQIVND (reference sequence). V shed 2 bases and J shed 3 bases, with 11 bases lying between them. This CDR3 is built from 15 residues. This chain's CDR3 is CASSIQGVNNQPQHF. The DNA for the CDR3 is TGTGCCAGTAGTATACAGGGAGTGAACAATCAGCCCCAGCATTTT.

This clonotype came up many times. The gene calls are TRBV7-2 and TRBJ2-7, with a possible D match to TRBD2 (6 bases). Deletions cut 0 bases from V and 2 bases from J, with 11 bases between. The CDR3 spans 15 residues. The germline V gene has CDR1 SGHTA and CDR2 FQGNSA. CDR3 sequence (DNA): TGTGCCAGCAGCTTAGCGCGGGGAGTGGCCTACGAGCAGTACTTC. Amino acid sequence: CASSLARGVAYEQYF.

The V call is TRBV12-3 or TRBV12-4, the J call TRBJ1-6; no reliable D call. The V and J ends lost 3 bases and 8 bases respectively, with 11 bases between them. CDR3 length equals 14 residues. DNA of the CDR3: TGTGCCAGCAGTTTTATGGGGTTTGATTCACCCCTCCACTTT. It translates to CASSFMGFDSPLHF.

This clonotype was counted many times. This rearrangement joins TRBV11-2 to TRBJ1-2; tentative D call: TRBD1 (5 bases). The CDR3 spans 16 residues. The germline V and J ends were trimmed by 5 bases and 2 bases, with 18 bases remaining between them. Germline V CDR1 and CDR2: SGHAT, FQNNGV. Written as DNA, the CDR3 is TGTGCCAGCAGCCCCCAGGTAGTACAGGCGAACTATGGCTACACCTTC. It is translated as CASSPQVVQANYGYTF.

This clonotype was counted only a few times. The chain's CDR3 is CASSHETDNQPQHF. For the CDR3, the DNA is TGCGCCAGCAGCCATGAGACAGATAATCAGCCCCAGCATTTT. The chain combines TRBV4-1 with TRBJ1-5, with a possible D match to TRBD1 (5 bases). CDR1 MGHRA and CDR2 YSYEKL come from the germline V gene. Trimming removed 3 bases at V and 4 bases at J, with 10 bases between. The CDR3 spans 14 residues.

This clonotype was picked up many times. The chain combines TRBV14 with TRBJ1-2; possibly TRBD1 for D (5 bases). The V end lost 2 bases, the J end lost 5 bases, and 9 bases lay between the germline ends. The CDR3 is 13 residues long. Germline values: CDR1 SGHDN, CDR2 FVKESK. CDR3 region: CASSQSAGYGYTF. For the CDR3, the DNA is TGTGCCAGCAGCCAATCAGCAGGGTATGGCTACACCTTC. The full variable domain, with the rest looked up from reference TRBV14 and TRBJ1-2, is EAGVTQFPSHSVIEKGQTVTLRCDPISGHDNLYWYRRVMGKEIKFLLHFVKESKQDESGMPNNRFLAERTGGTYSTLKVQPAELEDSGVYFCASSQSAGYGYTFGSGTRLTVV.

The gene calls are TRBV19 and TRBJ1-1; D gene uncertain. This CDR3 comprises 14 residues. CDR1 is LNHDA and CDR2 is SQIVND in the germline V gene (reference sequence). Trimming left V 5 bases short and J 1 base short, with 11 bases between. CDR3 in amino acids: CASSLYVGNTEAFF. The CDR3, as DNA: TGTGCCAGTAGTTTATATGTCGGGAACACTGAAGCTTTCTTT.

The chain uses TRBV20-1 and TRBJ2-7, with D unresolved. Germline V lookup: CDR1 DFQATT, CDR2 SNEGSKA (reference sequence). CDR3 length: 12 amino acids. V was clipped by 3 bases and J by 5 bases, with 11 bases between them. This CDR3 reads CSASRPNDEQYF. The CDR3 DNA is TGCAGTGCTAGTCGCCCGAACGACGAGCAGTACTTC.

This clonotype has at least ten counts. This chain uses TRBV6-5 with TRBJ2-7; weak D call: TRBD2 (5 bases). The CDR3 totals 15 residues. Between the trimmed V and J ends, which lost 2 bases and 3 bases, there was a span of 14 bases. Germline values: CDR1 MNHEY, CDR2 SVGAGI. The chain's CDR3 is CASSYGVSGGYEQYF. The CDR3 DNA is TGTGCCAGCAGTTACGGGGTCTCTGGAGGCTACGAGCAGTACTTC.

CDR3 DNA sequence: TGTGCCAGCAGTCAAGGTTCCAGGGTGGGTTCACCCCTCCACTTT. It is translated as CASSQGSRVGSPLHF. The V and J genes are TRBV6-1 and TRBJ1-6, with a tentative D call TRBD1 (5 bases). V was trimmed by 5 bases and J by 9 bases, leaving 17 bases between them. This CDR3 region has 15 residues. Looked up from germline, CDR1 is MNHNS and CDR2 is SASEGT.

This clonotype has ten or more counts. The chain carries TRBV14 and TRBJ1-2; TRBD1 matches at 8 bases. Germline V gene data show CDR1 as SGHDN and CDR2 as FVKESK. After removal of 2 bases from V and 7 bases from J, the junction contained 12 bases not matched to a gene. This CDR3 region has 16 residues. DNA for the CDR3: TGTGCCAGCAGCCAACCGGGACAGGACCGGTACGGTGGCTACACCTTC. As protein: CASSQPGQDRYGGYTF. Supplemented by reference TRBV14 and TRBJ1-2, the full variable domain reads EAGVTQFPSHSVIEKGQTVTLRCDPISGHDNLYWYRRVMGKEIKFLLHFVKESKQDESGMPNNRFLAERTGGTYSTLKVQPAELEDSGVYFCASSQPGQDRYGGYTFGSGTRLTVV.

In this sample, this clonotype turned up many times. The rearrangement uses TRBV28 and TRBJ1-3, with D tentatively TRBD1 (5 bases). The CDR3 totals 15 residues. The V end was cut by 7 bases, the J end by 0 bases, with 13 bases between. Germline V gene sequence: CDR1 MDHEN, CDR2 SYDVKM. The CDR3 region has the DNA TGTGCCAGCACGACGGGGGGGTCCTCTGGAAACACCATATATTTT. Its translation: CASTTGGSSGNTIYF.

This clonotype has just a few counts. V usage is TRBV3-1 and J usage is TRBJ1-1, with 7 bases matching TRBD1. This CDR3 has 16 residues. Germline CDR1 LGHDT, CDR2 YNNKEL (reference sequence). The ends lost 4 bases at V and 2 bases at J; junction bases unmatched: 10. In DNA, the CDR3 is TGTGCCAGCAGCCGCCATACCGGGACAGTAAACACTGAAGCTTTCTTT. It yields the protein CASSRHTGTVNTEAFF.

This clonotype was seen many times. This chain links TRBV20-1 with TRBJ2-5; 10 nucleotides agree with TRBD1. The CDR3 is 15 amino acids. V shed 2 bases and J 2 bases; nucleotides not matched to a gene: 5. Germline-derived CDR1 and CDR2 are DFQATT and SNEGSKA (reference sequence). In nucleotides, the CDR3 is TGCAGTGCTAGACCGGGACAGGGGTTTCAAGAGACCCAGTACTTC. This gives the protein CSARPGQGFQETQYF.

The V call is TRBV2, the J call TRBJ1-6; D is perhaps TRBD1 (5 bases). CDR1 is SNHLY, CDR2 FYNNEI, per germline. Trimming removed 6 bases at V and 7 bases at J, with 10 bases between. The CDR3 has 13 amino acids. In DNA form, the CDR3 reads TGTGCCAGCAGGGGACCCGGAAATTCACCCCTCCACTTT. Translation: CASRGPGNSPLHF.

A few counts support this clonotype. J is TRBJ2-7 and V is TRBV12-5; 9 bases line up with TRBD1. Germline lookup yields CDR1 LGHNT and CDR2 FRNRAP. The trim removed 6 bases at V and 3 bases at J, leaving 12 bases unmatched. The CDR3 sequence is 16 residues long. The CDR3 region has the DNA TGTGCTAGTGGAATGAAACCCGGGACAGGGATCTACGAGCAGTACTTC. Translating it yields CASGMKPGTGIYEQYF.

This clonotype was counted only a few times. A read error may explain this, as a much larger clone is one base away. CDR3 residues: CASSPSIGVQYF. DNA of the CDR3: TGTGCCAGCAGTCCCTCGATAGGGGTTCAGTACTTC. The chain joins TRBV12-3 or TRBV12-4 to TRBJ2-4; D is perhaps TRBD1 (5 bases). Trimming took 5 bases from V and 11 from J, leaving 13 bases between them. The CDR3 runs to 12 residues.

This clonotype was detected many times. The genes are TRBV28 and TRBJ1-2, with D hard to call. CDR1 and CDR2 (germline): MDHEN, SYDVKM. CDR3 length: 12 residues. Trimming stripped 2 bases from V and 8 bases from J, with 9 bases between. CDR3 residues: CASSLDASGYTF. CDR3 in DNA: TGTGCCAGCAGTTTAGATGCGTCGGGCTACACCTTC.